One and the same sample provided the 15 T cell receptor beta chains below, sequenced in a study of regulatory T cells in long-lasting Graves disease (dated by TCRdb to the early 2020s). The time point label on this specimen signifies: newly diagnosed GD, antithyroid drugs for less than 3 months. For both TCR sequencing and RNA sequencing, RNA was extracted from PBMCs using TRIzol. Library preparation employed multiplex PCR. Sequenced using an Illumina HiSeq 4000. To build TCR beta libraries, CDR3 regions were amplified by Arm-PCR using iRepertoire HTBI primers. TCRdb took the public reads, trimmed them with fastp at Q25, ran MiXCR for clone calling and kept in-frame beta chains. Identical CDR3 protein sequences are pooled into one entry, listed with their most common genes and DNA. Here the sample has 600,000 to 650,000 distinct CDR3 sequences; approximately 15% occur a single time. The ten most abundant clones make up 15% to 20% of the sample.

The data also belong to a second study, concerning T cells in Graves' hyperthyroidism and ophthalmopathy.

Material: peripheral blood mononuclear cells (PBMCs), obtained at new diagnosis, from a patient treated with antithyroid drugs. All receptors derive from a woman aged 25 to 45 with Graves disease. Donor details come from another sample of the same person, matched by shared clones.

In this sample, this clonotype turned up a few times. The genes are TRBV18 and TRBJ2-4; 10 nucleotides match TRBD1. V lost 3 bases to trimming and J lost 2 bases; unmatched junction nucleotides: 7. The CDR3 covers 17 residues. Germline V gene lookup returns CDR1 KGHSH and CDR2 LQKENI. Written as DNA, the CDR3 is TGTGCCAGCTCACCCGACCGGGACAGGGGAACCAAAAACATTCAGTACTTC. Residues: CASSPDRDRGTKNIQYF.

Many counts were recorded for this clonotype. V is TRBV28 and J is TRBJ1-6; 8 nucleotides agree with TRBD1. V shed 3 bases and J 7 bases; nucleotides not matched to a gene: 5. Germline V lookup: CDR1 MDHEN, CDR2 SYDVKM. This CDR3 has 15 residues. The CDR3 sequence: CASSFGQGSNSPLHF. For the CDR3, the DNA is TGTGCCAGCAGTTTCGGACAGGGTTCGAATTCACCCCTCCACTTT. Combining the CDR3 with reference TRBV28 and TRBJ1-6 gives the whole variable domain DVKVTQSSRYLVKRTGEKVFLECVQDMDHENMFWYRQDPGLGLRLIYFSYDVKMKEKGDIPEGYSVSREKKERFSLILESASTNQTSMYLCASSFGQGSNSPLHFGNGTRLTVT.

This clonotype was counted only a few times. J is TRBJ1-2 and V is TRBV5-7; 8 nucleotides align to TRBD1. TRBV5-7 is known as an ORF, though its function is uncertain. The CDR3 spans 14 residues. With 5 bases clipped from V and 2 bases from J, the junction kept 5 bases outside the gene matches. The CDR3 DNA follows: TGTGCCAGCAGGCCGGGACAGGTGAACTATGGCTACACCTTC. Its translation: CASRPGQVNYGYTF.

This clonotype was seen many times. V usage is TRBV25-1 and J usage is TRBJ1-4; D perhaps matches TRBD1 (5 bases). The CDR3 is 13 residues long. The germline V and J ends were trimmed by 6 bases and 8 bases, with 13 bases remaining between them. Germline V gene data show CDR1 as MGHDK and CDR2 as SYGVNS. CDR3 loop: CASSPGPTEKLFF. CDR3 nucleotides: TGTGCCAGCAGCCCGGGACCAACGGAAAAACTGTTTTTT.

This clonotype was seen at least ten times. DNA for the CDR3: TGTGCCAGCAGCCGGGGGGGGAGTAAGGAGACCCAGTACTTC. It is translated as CASSRGGSKETQYF. The genes are TRBV7-2 and TRBJ2-5, with 8 bases fitting TRBD2. V was pared by 5 bases and J by 5 bases, with 7 bases of the junction left unmatched. Germline CDR1 is SGHTA and CDR2 is FQGNSA. There are 14 residues in the CDR3.

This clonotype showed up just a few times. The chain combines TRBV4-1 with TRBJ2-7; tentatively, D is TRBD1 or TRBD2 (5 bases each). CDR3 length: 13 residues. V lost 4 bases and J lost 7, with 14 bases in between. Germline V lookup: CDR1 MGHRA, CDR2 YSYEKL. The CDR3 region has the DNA TGCGCCAGCAGCCCCGAGGCTGAGGGGGAGCAGTACTTC. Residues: CASSPEAEGEQYF.

CDR3 protein: CASSLRGLAGGEQFF. In DNA form, the CDR3 reads TGTGCCAGTAGTCTAAGAGGACTAGCGGGGGGTGAGCAGTTCTTC. The rearrangement joins TRBV19 to TRBJ2-1; 14 positions match TRBD2. The CDR3 has 15 amino acids. The V gene's germline CDR1 is LNHDA and CDR2 SQIVND (reference sequence). The V and J ends lost 5 bases and 9 bases, in that order; junction bases with no gene match: 6.

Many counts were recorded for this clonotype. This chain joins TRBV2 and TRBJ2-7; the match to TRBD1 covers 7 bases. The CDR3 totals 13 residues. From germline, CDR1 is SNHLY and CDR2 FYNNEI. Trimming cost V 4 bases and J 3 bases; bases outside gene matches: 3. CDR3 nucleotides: TGTGCCAGCAGTGCAGACAGGGTCTACGAGCAGTACTTC. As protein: CASSADRVYEQYF.

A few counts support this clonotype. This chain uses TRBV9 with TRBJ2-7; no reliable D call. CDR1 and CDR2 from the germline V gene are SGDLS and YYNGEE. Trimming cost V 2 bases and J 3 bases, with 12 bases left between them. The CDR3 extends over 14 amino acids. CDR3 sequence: CASSVAPGGYEQYF. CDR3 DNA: TGTGCCAGCAGCGTGGCCCCAGGCGGCTACGAGCAGTACTTC.

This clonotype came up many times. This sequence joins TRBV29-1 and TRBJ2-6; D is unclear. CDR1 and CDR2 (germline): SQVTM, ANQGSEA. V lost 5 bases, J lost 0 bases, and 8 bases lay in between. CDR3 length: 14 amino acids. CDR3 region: CSVLDGSGANVLTF. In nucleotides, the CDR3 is TGCAGCGTTCTAGACGGCTCTGGGGCCAACGTCCTGACTTTC.

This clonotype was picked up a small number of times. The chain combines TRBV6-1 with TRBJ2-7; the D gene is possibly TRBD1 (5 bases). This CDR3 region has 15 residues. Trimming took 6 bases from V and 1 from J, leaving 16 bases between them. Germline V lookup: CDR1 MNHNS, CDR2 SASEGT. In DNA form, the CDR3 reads TGTGCCAGCAGGCCCGCCGACAGTGTGTCCTACGAGCAGTACTTC. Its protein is CASRPADSVSYEQYF.

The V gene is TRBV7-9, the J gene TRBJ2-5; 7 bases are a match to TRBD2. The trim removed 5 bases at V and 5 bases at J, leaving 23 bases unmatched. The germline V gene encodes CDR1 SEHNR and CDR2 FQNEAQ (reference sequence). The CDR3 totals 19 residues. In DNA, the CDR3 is TGTGCCAGCAGCACTCGTAGCGGGTGGGGACTTCTCCTCCCGGAGACCCAGTACTTC. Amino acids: CASSTRSGWGLLLPETQYF.

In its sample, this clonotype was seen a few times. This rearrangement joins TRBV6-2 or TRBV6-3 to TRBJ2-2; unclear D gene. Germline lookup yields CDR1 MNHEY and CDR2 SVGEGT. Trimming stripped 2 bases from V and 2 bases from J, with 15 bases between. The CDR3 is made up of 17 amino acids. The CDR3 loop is CASSYPLGSSNTGELFF. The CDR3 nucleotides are TGTGCCAGCAGTTACCCCCTGGGTAGCTCTAACACCGGGGAGCTGTTTTTT.

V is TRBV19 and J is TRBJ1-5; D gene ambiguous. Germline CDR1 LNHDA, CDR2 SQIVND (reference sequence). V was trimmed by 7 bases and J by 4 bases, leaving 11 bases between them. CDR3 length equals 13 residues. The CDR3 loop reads CASKSQRNQPQHF. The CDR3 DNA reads TGTGCCAGTAAGAGCCAGAGAAATCAGCCCCAGCATTTT.

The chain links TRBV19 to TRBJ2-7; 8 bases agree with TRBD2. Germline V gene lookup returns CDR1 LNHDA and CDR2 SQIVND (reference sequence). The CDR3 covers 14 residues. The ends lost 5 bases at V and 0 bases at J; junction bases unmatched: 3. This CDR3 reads CASSSGGDSYEQYF. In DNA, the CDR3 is TGTGCCAGTAGTTCGGGAGGGGACTCCTACGAGCAGTACTTC.